The sample holds a few counts of the clone carrying this TCR beta chain. As yet, its antigen is unknown. The data were obtained in a study of identical twins. Everyone who gave samples was a healthy Caucasian. Unique molecular identifiers were present on the cDNA, which also gained a universal primer site by template switching. TCRdb re-analysed the 5' RACE reads in MiXCR, keeping a single row per CDR3 protein. The sample includes under 1 million distinct CDR3 sequences, over 9% of them seen just once. Trimming cost V 6 bases and J 8 bases, with 13 bases left between them. The germline V gene has CDR1 SNHLY and CDR2 FYNNEI. The CDR3 is 12 amino acids. The study, taken as a whole, reports: Sequences that were beta out-of-frame showed weaker excess twin sharing. With abundant cord blood beta clonotypes, insertions were fewer; memory repertoires showed no such pattern.

These same records also appear under a second study, on yellow fever vaccine responses in identical twins.

This sequence was found in a woman aged 18-29 years in good health. The genes are TRBV2 and TRBJ2-5; TRBD2 might be the D (5 bases). The sequenced sample consisted of PBMCs. The CDR3 spells CASRPGSDTQYF. As DNA, the CDR3 is TGTGCCAGCAGGCCGGGGTCCGACACCCAGTACTTC.